This T cell receptor (beta chain) was profiled in a study of blood T cell repertoires in COVID-19. Study context: COVID-19 samples from acute and convalescent phases originated in the United States, Italy and Spain. Nucleic acid was either cDNA or gDNA, and it came from T cells, B-cell-depleted T cells, or PBMCs.

Germline V gene data show CDR1 as MDHEN and CDR2 as SYDVKM. This CDR3 has 15 amino acids. With 4 bases removed from V and 0 bases from J, the gap between germline ends came to 9 bases. Produced via immunoSEQ multiplex PCR; TCRdb's table is partial and in-frame only. The sample consists of about 77,000 clones, more than 75% of them appearing once. The chain links TRBV28 to TRBJ1-4, with D uncertain. The TCR sequence derives from an elderly woman with active or convalescent COVID-19. Specimen: peripheral blood. The CDR3 loop reads CASSSTLATNEKLFF. Written as DNA, the CDR3 is TGTGCCAGCAGTTCGACACTCGCAACTAATGAAAAACTGTTTTTT.